A selection of T cell receptor beta chains follows, all from one sample in a study of shared clonotypes between healthy human individuals. Using immunoSEQ multiplex PCR, the repertoire was profiled, and TCRdb retains in-frame clones only, with some absent. The data hold 450,000 to 500,000 clones, with roughly 80% observed a single time. Input material: PBMCs. These receptors were collected from a woman aged 40 to 49 in good health. Some clones in this sample may be carry-over from other donors' samples. Both conserved end residues are part of each CDR3. The D gene is left open where the match is weak. Part of the rows lack a size; the others show once, few, many or a class for expanded clones.

J gene	CDR3 length	clone size	D gene	V gene	CDR3 protein	CDR3 DNA
TRBJ2-7	13	NA	NA	TRBV28	CASTITGPYEQYF	TGTGCCAGCACCATTACAGGGCCCTACGAGCAGTACTTC
TRBJ2-7	15	once	NA	TRBV10-3	CAIKSGGGSGYEQYF	TGTGCCATCAAGTCGGGAGGGGGCTCCGGCTACGAGCAGTACTTC
TRBJ2-1	16	NA	TRBD2	TRBV5-1	CASSQMTSGGSGEQFF	TGCGCCAGCAGCCAGATGACTAGCGGCGGTTCCGGTGAGCAGTTCTTC
TRBJ2-5	15	NA	NA	TRBV28	CATLSPGPYQETQYF	TGTGCCACCCTGTCCCCAGGACCGTACCAAGAGACCCAGTACTTC
TRBJ2-7	14	NA	NA	TRBV5-6	CASSLAGADYEQYF	TGTGCCAGCAGCTTGGCAGGGGCCGACTACGAGCAGTACTTC
TRBJ2-2	16	NA	TRBD2	TRBV5-4	CASSPRLAANTGELFF	TGTGCCAGCAGCCCCCGACTAGCGGCGAACACCGGGGAGCTGTTTTTT
TRBJ2-7	15	once	TRBD1	TRBV7-8	CASSLDSGGSYEQYF	TGTGCCAGCAGCTTAGACTCAGGGGGCTCCTACGAGCAGTACTTC
TRBJ2-7	14	NA	TRBD1	TRBV5-1	CASSRDRGHNEQYF	TGCGCCAGCAGCCGGGACAGGGGGCACAACGAGCAGTACTTC
TRBJ2-7	13	NA	NA	TRBV6-5	CASSYPGTYEQYF	TGTGCCAGCAGTTACCCGGGGACCTACGAGCAGTACTTC
TRBJ2-6	15	NA	NA	TRBV7-9	CASSFTVAGANVLTF	TGTGCCAGCAGTTTTACAGTCGCTGGGGCCAACGTCCTGACTTTC
TRBJ2-1	13	NA	TRBD1	TRBV7-6	CASSLAEDRERFF	TGTGCCAGCAGCTTAGCCGAGGACAGGGAGCGGTTCTTC
TRBJ2-1	15	many	TRBD2	TRBV9	CASSVEGGRGNEQFF	TGTGCCAGCAGCGTAGAAGGCGGGAGAGGTAATGAGCAGTTCTTC
TRBJ2-2	16	NA	TRBD2	TRBV10-1	CASSERREGHIGELFF	TGCGCCAGCAGTGAGCGGCGGGAGGGCCATATCGGGGAGCTGTTTTTT
TRBJ2-5	14	NA	TRBD1	TRBV5-6	CASSWDREAETQYF	TGTGCCAGCAGCTGGGACAGGGAGGCGGAGACCCAGTACTTC
TRBJ2-2	14	NA	NA	TRBV30	CAWNRQRATGELFF	TGTGCCTGGAACAGACAGAGAGCCACCGGGGAGCTGTTTTTT
TRBJ1-1	15	NA	NA	TRBV30	CAWSVSGDGGTEAFF	TGTGCCTGGAGTGTCTCAGGGGACGGCGGCACTGAAGCTTTCTTT
TRBJ2-1	16	NA	TRBD2	TRBV25-1	CASSGIAGETYNEQFF	TGTGCCAGCAGTGGCATAGCGGGAGAAACCTACAATGAGCAGTTCTTC
TRBJ1-2	14	NA	NA	TRBV4-2	CASSQEDGDYGYTF	TGTGCCAGCAGCCAAGAAGATGGAGATTATGGCTACACCTTC
TRBJ2-2	18	NA	TRBD2	TRBV27	CASSLSRQLAGGAGELFF	TGTGCCAGCAGTTTATCTCGGCAACTAGCGGGCGGCGCCGGGGAGCTGTTTTTT
TRBJ2-1	16	NA	NA	TRBV29-1	CSVEDGGGSSYNEQFF	TGCAGCGTTGAAGATGGGGGCGGGAGCTCCTACAATGAGCAGTTCTTC
TRBJ2-6	14	NA	NA	TRBV29-1	CSVDVSSGANVLTF	TGCAGCGTTGATGTTTCCTCTGGGGCCAACGTCCTGACTTTC
TRBJ1-3	15	NA	NA	TRBV11-2	CASSLPTLGGNTIYF	TGTGCCAGCAGCTTACCAACTCTGGGAGGAAACACCATATATTTT
TRBJ2-4	13	NA	NA	TRBV27	CASSGGAGNIQYF	TGTGCCAGCAGTGGTGGGGCTGGAAACATTCAGTACTTC
TRBJ2-2	15	NA	TRBD2	TRBV5-1	CASSFSGGNTGELFF	TGCGCCAGCAGCTTTAGCGGGGGCAACACCGGGGAGCTGTTTTTT
TRBJ2-7	15	NA	NA	TRBV28	CASSLRPRTHYEQYF	TGTGCCAGCAGTTTAAGACCCCGAACTCACTACGAGCAGTACTTC
TRBJ1-1	13	NA	TRBD1	TRBV29-1	CSGRGQLNTEAFF	TGCAGCGGCAGGGGGCAACTGAACACTGAAGCTTTCTTT
TRBJ2-3	17	once	NA	TRBV5-1	CASSLGQAKRNTDTQYF	TGCGCCAGCAGCTTGGGACAGGCAAAACGCAACACAGATACGCAGTATTTT
TRBJ1-5	14	NA	NA	TRBV10-3	CAISPGHLNQPQHF	TGTGCCATCAGCCCGGGACACCTTAATCAGCCCCAGCATTTT
TRBJ2-7	12	NA	NA	TRBV6-5	CASQTHSYEQYF	TGTGCCAGCCAGACCCATTCCTACGAGCAGTACTTC
TRBJ2-2	17	many	TRBD1	TRBV5-1	CASSLVPGGSNTGELFF	TGCGCCAGCAGCTTGGTCCCAGGGGGATCGAACACCGGGGAGCTGTTTTTT
TRBJ2-7	16	NA	NA	TRBV18	CASSPTGTPLTYEQYF	TGTGCCAGCTCACCTACCGGGACACCCTTAACCTACGAGCAGTACTTC
TRBJ2-3	14	NA	NA	TRBV6-1	CASSQLGPTDTQYF	TGTGCCAGCAGCCAACTAGGACCCACAGATACGCAGTATTTT
TRBJ2-7	15	few	TRBD2	TRBV2	CASTGDSGSRYEQYF	TGTGCCAGCACTGGTGACAGCGGGAGTAGATACGAGCAGTACTTC
TRBJ1-2	13	NA	NA	TRBV6-5	CASSSGQHYGYTF	TGTGCCAGCAGTTCCGGGCAGCACTATGGCTACACCTTC
TRBJ2-7	13	NA	NA	TRBV30	CAWSAQSTYEQYF	TGTGCCTGGAGCGCCCAGTCAACCTACGAGCAGTACTTC
TRBJ2-5	15	NA	NA	TRBV7-3	CASSLNGEAQMVQYF	TGTGCCAGCAGCTTAAATGGGGAGGCCCAGATGGTCCAGTACTTC
TRBJ2-5	14	NA	TRBD1	TRBV7-9	CASSSPRGQETQYF	TGTGCCAGCAGCTCCCCCAGGGGGCAAGAGACCCAGTACTTC
TRBJ2-1	13	NA	TRBD1	TRBV6-4	CASSETGVNEQFF	TGTGCCAGCAGTGAGACAGGGGTCAATGAGCAGTTCTTC
TRBJ2-2	12	NA	NA	TRBV7-2	CASSFTAGELFF	TGTGCCAGCAGCTTTACCGCCGGGGAGCTGTTTTTT
TRBJ2-7	17	NA	TRBD2	TRBV7-9	CASSSRLAGGTSYEQYF	TGTGCCAGCAGCTCGAGACTAGCGGGAGGGACCTCCTACGAGCAGTACTTC
TRBJ2-7	13	NA	NA	TRBV11-2	CASSPGHNYEQYF	TGTGCCAGCAGCCCTGGACATAACTACGAGCAGTACTTC